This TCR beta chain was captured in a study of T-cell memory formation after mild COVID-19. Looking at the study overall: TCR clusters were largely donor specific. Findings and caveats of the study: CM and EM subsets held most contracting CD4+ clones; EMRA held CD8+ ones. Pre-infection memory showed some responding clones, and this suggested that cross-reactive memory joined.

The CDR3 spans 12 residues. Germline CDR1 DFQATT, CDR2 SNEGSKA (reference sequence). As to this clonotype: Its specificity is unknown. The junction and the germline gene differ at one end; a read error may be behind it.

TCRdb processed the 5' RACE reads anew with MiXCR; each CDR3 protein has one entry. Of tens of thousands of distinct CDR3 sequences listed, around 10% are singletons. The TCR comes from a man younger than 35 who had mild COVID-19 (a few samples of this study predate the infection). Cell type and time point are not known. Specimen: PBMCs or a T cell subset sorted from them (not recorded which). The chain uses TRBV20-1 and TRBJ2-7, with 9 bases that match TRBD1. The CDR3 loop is CSAWDRVNEHYF. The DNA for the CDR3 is TGCAGTGCTTGGGACAGGGTAAACGAGCACTACTTC.